This T cell receptor (beta chain) was recovered during a study of OX40 agonist ivuxolimab in advanced cancers. General study points: The study found among the lowest clonal expansion in partial responders at 0.1-3.0 mg/kg. CD4+ and CD8+ blood T cells expanded clonally by week 6 at 0.1 to 3.0 mg/kg. Expanded clones tended on average to be more numerous among CD8+ T cells than CD4+.

Clones were sequenced by immunoSEQ multiplex PCR, and TCRdb holds only the in-frame ones, with some missing. The sample contains 90,000 to 100,000 clones, around nine tenths of which appear only once. The CDR3 is made up of 18 amino acids. The V and J ends lost 4 bases and 3 bases respectively, with 24 bases between them. Germline-derived CDR1 and CDR2 are SEHNR and FQNEAQ (reference sequence). This clone occurred once. Its antigen is not known. The gene calls are TRBV7-9 and TRBJ1-1, with D perhaps TRBD1 (6 bases). The sequence was collected from an adult with an advanced solid tumor such as melanoma, head and neck, liver or kidney cancer. This sample comprised CD4+ or CD8+ T cells sorted from blood, obtained in a trial of the OX40 agonist ivuxolimab. CDR3 residues: CASSSGSLRGALDTEAFF. CDR3 DNA sequence: TGTGCCAGCAGCTCCGGTTCGTTGCGGGGGGCTTTAGACACTGAAGCTTTCTTT.